A single T cell receptor beta chain is shown here with its context. The antigen remains undetermined. The protocol was immunoSEQ multiplex PCR, while the TCRdb copy is restricted to in-frame clones and leaves out a portion. The table lists 25,000 to 35,000 clones, 90% of them singletons. The sample comes from a study of glioma-infiltrating T cells after dendritic cell vaccination. Study outcomes and limitations: Patients with more pretreatment TILs had longer time to progression and survival.

V was clipped by 1 base and J by 0 bases, with 11 bases between them. CDR1 and CDR2 (germline): SGHRS, YFSETQ. The CDR3 is 16 residues long. The TCR comes from a human donor with glioblastoma. The chain is built from TRBV5-1 and TRBJ2-1, with no clear D. Sequencing used blood, obtained before dendritic cell vaccination. The CDR3 loop is CASSLLAPSSYNEQFF. The CDR3, as DNA: TGCGCCAGCAGCTTGTTAGCCCCCTCCTCCTACAATGAGCAGTTCTTC.